The 19 T cell receptor beta chains in this list originate from one sample, sequenced in a study of T cell repertoires in cytomegalovirus infection. Via MiXCR, TCRdb re-called the reads, giving one row per CDR3 protein. The table has about 900,000 distinct CDR3 sequences, under 40% seen once. Antigens of these TCRs are unknown. The sample here was cultured CD8+ T cells from PBMCs, taken from culture after CMV antigen stimulation. These receptors originate from a human donor in good health (CMV status not recorded). Some clones in this sample may be carry-over from other donors' samples.

This sequence joins TRBV12-3 or TRBV12-4 and TRBJ2-1, with a tentative D call TRBD2 (5 bases). This CDR3 has 13 amino acids. V lost 5 bases, J lost 7 bases, and 12 bases lay in between. CDR3 residues: CASSPQRANEQFF. The CDR3 DNA follows: TGTGCCAGCAGTCCTCAGAGGGCGAATGAGCAGTTCTTC.

The V call is TRBV2, the J call TRBJ2-4; tentatively, D is TRBD2 (7 bases). Trimming pared 4 bases from V and 7 bases from J, leaving 14 bases between. Per germline, CDR1 SNHLY and CDR2 FYNNEI. The CDR3 runs to 14 residues. The CDR3 DNA follows: TGTGCCAGCAGTGGTTGGGGAGGGGGGAACATTCAGTACTTC. This gives the protein CASSGWGGGNIQYF.

This clonotype was counted a few times. This chain joins TRBV2 and TRBJ1-2; D unclear. The V gene lost 7 bases and the J gene lost 4 bases, with 10 bases spanning the gap. Per germline, CDR1 SNHLY and CDR2 FYNNEI. This CDR3 is 12 amino acids long. The CDR3 bases are TGTGCCAGCATGGACGGTCCCTATGGCTACACCTTC. This translates into CASMDGPYGYTF.

This clonotype was observed at least ten times. CDR3 loop: CASTLKGGYEQFF. The CDR3 coding sequence is TGTGCCAGCACCCTAAAAGGGGGCTATGAGCAGTTCTTC. V is TRBV7-2 and J is TRBJ2-1; 7 bases align to TRBD1. V lost 7 bases and J lost 8; bases outside the gene matches: 8. Germline V gene sequence: CDR1 SGHTA, CDR2 FQGNSA. CDR3 length: 13 residues.

The chain uses TRBV19 and TRBJ2-1, with D perhaps matching TRBD2 (5 bases). The germline V gene has CDR1 LNHDA and CDR2 SQIVND (reference sequence). Trimming shortened V by 2 bases and J by 6 bases, and 11 bases separated the two germline ends. The CDR3 is 14 residues long. CDR3 DNA: TGTGCCAGTAGTATAATGCCGGGGTCCAATGAGCAGTTCTTC. It translates to CASSIMPGSNEQFF.

V gene TRBV18 combines with J gene TRBJ2-4; TRBD1 agrees at 9 bases. The CDR3 has 16 residues. With V trimmed by 1 base and J by 2 bases, 3 bases remained unmatched. The germline CDR1 and CDR2 sequences are KGHSH and LQKENI. The CDR3 DNA sequence: TGTGCCAGCTCACCACTGACAGGGGGAACCAAAAACATTCAGTACTTC. This gives the protein CASSPLTGGTKNIQYF.

The chain uses TRBV10-3 and TRBJ2-3; TRBD2 might be the D (6 bases). The germline CDR1 and CDR2 sequences are ENHRY and SYGVKD. Trimming stripped 11 bases from V and 3 bases from J, with 18 bases between. The CDR3 runs 14 residues. The CDR3 loop reads CASAGAGRTDTQYF. CDR3 nucleotide sequence: TGTGCCTCCGCCGGGGCGGGGAGGACAGATACGCAGTATTTT.

The chain has TRBV4-1 and TRBJ2-3, with D possibly TRBD2 on 6 matching bases. This CDR3 is 15 amino acids long. V lost 0 bases to trimming and J lost 9 bases, with 16 bases between them. Germline V CDR1 and CDR2: MGHRA, YSYEKL. The CDR3 is CASSQDEEGGRTQYF. CDR3 coding DNA: TGCGCCAGCAGCCAAGATGAAGAGGGAGGCCGCACGCAGTATTTT.

The sample holds one count of this clonotype. This rearrangement joins TRBV19 to TRBJ1-1; D unresolved. The CDR3 consists of 14 residues. The V gene lost 6 bases and the J gene lost 1 base, with 12 bases spanning the gap. CDR1 is LNHDA, CDR2 SQIVND, per germline (reference sequence). The CDR3 bases are TGTGCCAGTAGCCAGTCTGGGTCGAACACTGAAGCTTTCTTT. This translates into CASSQSGSNTEAFF.

This clonotype has more than one count but fewer than ten. This chain uses TRBV7-2 with TRBJ2-5; 11 bases fit TRBD2. Trimming cost V 5 bases and J 2 bases; bases outside gene matches: 7. Germline CDR1 SGHTA, CDR2 FQGNSA. This CDR3 has 16 residues. The CDR3 loop reads CASSLGTSGWQETQYF. The CDR3 DNA reads TGTGCCAGCAGCCTGGGGACTAGCGGTTGGCAAGAGACCCAGTACTTC.

This clonotype was picked up a small number of times. The J gene is TRBJ2-3, the V gene TRBV5-6, with D uncertain. The CDR3 covers 15 residues. Trimming removed 0 bases from V and 3 bases from J, with 11 bases in between. The germline V gene has CDR1 SGHDT and CDR2 YYEEEE. CDR3 DNA: TGTGCCAGCAGCTTGGGGTTCGACTCAACAGATACGCAGTATTTT. Its translation is CASSLGFDSTDTQYF.

This chain uses TRBV19 with TRBJ2-7; TRBD1 is a possible D gene (5 bases). Germline CDR1 and CDR2: LNHDA and SQIVND (reference sequence). The V end lost 5 bases, the J end lost 5 bases, and 16 bases lay between the germline ends. The CDR3 covers 14 residues. CDR3 amino acids: CASSPRAGGDEQYF. The CDR3 DNA sequence: TGTGCCAGTAGTCCCAGGGCCGGCGGAGACGAGCAGTACTTC.

This clonotype was recorded a few times. The chain has TRBV7-9 and TRBJ1-4; D not resolved. The V end was cut by 1 base, the J end by 4 bases, with 10 bases between. The germline CDR1 and CDR2 sequences are SEHNR and FQNEAQ (reference sequence). CDR3 length: 15 residues. The CDR3 region is CASSLVQAVNEKLFF. Written as DNA, the CDR3 is TGTGCCAGCAGCTTAGTCCAGGCGGTTAATGAAAAACTGTTTTTT.

This clonotype turned up a few times. V usage is TRBV6-1 and J usage is TRBJ2-5; D remains ambiguous. Between the trimmed V and J ends, which lost 6 bases and 12 bases, there was a span of 17 bases. The germline gives CDR1 MNHNS, CDR2 SASEGT. The CDR3 has 12 amino acids. CDR3 bases: TGTGCCAGCAGCCCCGGAACGGCGCCAAAGTACTTC. It specifies CASSPGTAPKYF.

This clonotype was seen many times. This sequence joins TRBV7-2 and TRBJ2-1, with 7 bases lining up with TRBD1. V lost 7 bases and J lost 9; bases outside the gene matches: 9. From germline, CDR1 is SGHTA and CDR2 FQGNSA. This CDR3 has 13 residues. CDR3 sequence (DNA): TGTGCCAGCACCGACAGGGCTGGCGGTGAGCAGTTCTTC. Residues: CASTDRAGGEQFF.

V is TRBV27 and J is TRBJ1-1, with D unresolved. The V and J ends lost 4 bases and 3 bases respectively, with 9 bases between them. This CDR3 is 13 amino acids long. CDR1 is MNHEY, CDR2 SMNVEV, per germline (reference sequence). CDR3 residues: CASSSTRYTEAFF. The CDR3 DNA sequence: TGTGCCAGCAGTTCAACACGGTACACTGAAGCTTTCTTT.

The rearrangement joins TRBV6-6 to TRBJ2-2; D is perhaps TRBD2 (5 bases). The V gene's germline CDR1 is MNHNY and CDR2 SVGAGI (reference sequence). V lost 5 bases and J 2 bases, leaving 15 bases between the germline ends. The CDR3 runs to 16 residues. CDR3 loop: CASSRTADGNTGELFF. CDR3 bases: TGTGCCAGCAGTAGGACTGCCGACGGAAACACCGGGGAGCTGTTTTTT.

The V call is TRBV27, the J call TRBJ1-4, with D unclear. CDR3 size: 10 residues. Trimming pared 2 bases from V and 16 bases from J, leaving 8 bases between. Germline V CDR1 and CDR2: MNHEY, SMNVEV (reference sequence). DNA for the CDR3: TGTGCCAGCAGTTTAGAGTCAAAGTTTTTT. Its protein product is CASSLESKFF. Together with reference TRBV27 and TRBJ1-4, the CDR3 gives the full variable domain: EAQVTQNPRYLITVTGKKLTVTCSQNMNHEYMSWYRQDPGLGLRQIYYSMNVEVTDKGDVPEGYKVSRKEKRNFPLILESPSPNQTSLYFCASSLESKFFGSGTQLSVL.

This clonotype appeared a few times. The chain couples TRBV6-1 to TRBJ1-2; 8 bases are shared with TRBD1. Trimming cost V 4 bases and J 3 bases; bases outside gene matches: 7. Germline V gives CDR1 MNHNS, CDR2 SASEGT. This CDR3 spans 15 amino acids. CDR3 in amino acids: CASSGDRGRDYGYTF. CDR3 in DNA: TGTGCCAGCAGTGGCGACAGGGGAAGGGACTATGGCTACACCTTC.